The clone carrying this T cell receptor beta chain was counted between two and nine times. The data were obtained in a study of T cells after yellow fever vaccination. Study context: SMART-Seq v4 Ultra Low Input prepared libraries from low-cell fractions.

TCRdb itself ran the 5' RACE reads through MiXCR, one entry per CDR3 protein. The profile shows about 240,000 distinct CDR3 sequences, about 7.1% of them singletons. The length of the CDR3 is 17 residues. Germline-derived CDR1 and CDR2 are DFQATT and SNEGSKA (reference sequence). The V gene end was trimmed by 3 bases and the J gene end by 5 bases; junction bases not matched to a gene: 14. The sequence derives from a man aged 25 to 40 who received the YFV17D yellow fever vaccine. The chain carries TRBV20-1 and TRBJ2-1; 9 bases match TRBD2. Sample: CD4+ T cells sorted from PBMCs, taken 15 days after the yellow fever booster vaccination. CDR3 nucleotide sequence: TGCAGTGCTAGGCCCCGCCGGTGGCGGGAGGGGAACAATGAGCAGTTCTTC. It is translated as CSARPRRWREGNNEQFF.